A selection of T cell receptor beta chains follows, all from one sample in a study of T cell changes during pregnancy in multiple sclerosis. Clones were sequenced by immunoSEQ multiplex PCR, and TCRdb holds only the in-frame ones, with some missing. Here the sample spans roughly 76,000 clones, approximately 91% being singletons. Here the sequenced sample was CD4+ T cells from peripheral blood mononuclear cells, taken after pregnancy. These receptor sequences come from a female donor with multiple sclerosis, enrolled in a pregnancy study. Each CDR3 is given without its conserved first and last residue. Size tells how often a clone was seen (once, few, many) or the class of an expanded clone, and some rows leave it out.

V,length,J,size,CDR3
TRBV5-1,13,TRBJ2-1,once,ASSLGGQGYNEQF
TRBV21-1,8,TRBJ1-5,.,ASGGGPQH
TRBV19,13,TRBJ1-2,.,ASSTRLGQGYGYT
TRBV15,10,TRBJ2-7,.,ATSRDSDWQY
TRBV27,11,TRBJ1-1,.,ASSARGTTEAF
TRBV2,11,TRBJ1-2,.,ASSDLGGRLHT
TRBV9,13,TRBJ1-2,.,ASSVSRDRNYGYT
TRBV7-2,12,TRBJ1-1,.,ASSYGTRWTEAF
TRBV5-8,14,TRBJ2-1,once,ASSLIRPGPYNEQF
TRBV6-1,12,TRBJ1-4,.,ASSERGRNEKLF
TRBV18,14,TRBJ2-2,.,ASSPRTGATTGELF
TRBV19,13,TRBJ2-1,.,ASSMAGNSYNEQF
TRBV10-3,14,TRBJ1-6,.,AISEGDRAGNSPLH
TRBV15,12,TRBJ2-2,.,ATSLDLNTGELF
TRBV5-6,13,TRBJ1-3,.,ASSSYPTDGNTIY
TRBV25-1,11,TRBJ1-2,.,ASSALGLYGYT
TRBV5-5,11,TRBJ1-6,once,ASSFSVNSPLH
TRBV10-3,12,TRBJ2-5,.,ASQGTGERETQY
TRBV19,13,TRBJ1-4,.,ASRTGGRGNEKLF
TRBV9,14,TRBJ2-1,.,ASSINSDPSYNEQF
TRBV7-9,14,TRBJ2-5,.,ASSTPGQGAKETQY
TRBV19,12,TRBJ2-3,.,ASCDRVGTDTQY
TRBV30,10,TRBJ2-2,.,AWSVGAGLLF
TRBV5-1,14,TRBJ1-3,.,ASSSGTGGDGNTIY
TRBV28,14,TRBJ2-7,.,ASSFYGTGGAGEQY
TRBV4-1,14,TRBJ1-1,.,ASSQASQGATTEAF
TRBV18,12,TRBJ1-4,.,ASSTKGSNEKLF
TRBV5-4,12,TRBJ1-2,once,ASSLGTGNFGYT
TRBV30,11,TRBJ1-2,.,AWSTGANYGYT